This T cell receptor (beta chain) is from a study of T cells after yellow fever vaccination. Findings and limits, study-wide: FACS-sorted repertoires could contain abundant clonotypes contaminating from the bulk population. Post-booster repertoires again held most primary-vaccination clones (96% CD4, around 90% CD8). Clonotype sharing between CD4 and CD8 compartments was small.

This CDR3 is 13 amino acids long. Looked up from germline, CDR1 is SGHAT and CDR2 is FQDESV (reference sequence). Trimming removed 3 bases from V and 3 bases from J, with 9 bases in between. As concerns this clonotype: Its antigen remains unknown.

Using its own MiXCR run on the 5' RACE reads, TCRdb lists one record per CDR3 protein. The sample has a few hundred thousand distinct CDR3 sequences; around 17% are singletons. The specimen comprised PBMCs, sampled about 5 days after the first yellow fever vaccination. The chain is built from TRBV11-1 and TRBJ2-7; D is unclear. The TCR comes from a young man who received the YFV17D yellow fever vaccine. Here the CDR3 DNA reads TGTGCCAGCAGCTTTCCCTATGGCTACGAGCAGTACTTC. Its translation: CASSFPYGYEQYF.